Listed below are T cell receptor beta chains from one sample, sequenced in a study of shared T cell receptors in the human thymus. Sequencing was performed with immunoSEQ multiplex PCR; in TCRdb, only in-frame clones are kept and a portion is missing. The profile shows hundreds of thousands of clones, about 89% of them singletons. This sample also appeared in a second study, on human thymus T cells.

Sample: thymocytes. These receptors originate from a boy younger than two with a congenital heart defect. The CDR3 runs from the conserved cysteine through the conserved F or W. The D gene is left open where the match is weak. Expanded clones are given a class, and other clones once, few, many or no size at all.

TGTGCCAGCAGCTTATCCTTCCACGGACTATCCTCCTACGAGCAGTACTTC CASSLSFHGLSSYEQYF 17 TRBV5-6 NA NA TRBJ2-7
TGTGCCAGCAGTTTATCAGCGGGGCAGGGGCTGGTCCGCCGCCATAACTATGGCTACACCTTC CASSLSAGQGLVRRHNYGYTF 21 TRBV28 NA NA TRBJ1-2
TGTGCCAGCAGCCAAATTGGACAGGGGAACTATGGCTACACCTTC CASSQIGQGNYGYTF 15 TRBV14 TRBD1 once TRBJ1-2
TGTGCCACTAATACCGGGACAGGGGGCGCCAGGCGGGATTGGACTGGGGCCAACGTCCTGACTTTC CATNTGTGGARRDWTGANVLTF 22 TRBV15 TRBD1 NA TRBJ2-6
TGTGCCAGCAGCTTAGGGACAGGGATCAATCAGCCCCAGCATTTT CASSLGTGINQPQHF 15 TRBV11-2 TRBD1 NA TRBJ1-5
TGTGCTAGTGGTTTTGAATCCCGAGGGGAGGGAGGAAATCAGCCCCAGCATTTT CASGFESRGEGGNQPQHF 18 TRBV12-5 NA NA TRBJ1-5
TGTGCCAGCAGTTCGGACAGGGGCTCCTACGAGCAGTACTTC CASSSDRGSYEQYF 14 TRBV27 TRBD1 NA TRBJ2-7
TGCGCCAGCAGCTTATGCCGGCGACTAGCGGGAGATCACAATGAGCAGTTCTTC CASSLCRRLAGDHNEQFF 18 TRBV5-1 TRBD2 NA TRBJ2-1
TGTGCCAGCAGCTCCCCATTAGCGGGAGATGAGCAGTTCTTC CASSSPLAGDEQFF 14 TRBV13 TRBD2 NA TRBJ2-1
TGCAGTGCCAAAAGCAACACTGAAGCTTTCTTT CSAKSNTEAFF 11 TRBV20-1 NA NA TRBJ1-1
TGTGCCAGCAGCTTGGGGTTCCGCGGGGGACCGTACCAAGAGACCCAGTACTTC CASSLGFRGGPYQETQYF 18 TRBV7-8 TRBD2 NA TRBJ2-5
TGTGCCAGCAGCACAACAGGGTCCCACGATAACTATGGCTACACCTTC CASSTTGSHDNYGYTF 16 TRBV11-2 NA once TRBJ1-2
TGTGCCAGCAGCTTAATTCCTGGGGCGGGGGAGACCCAGTACTTC CASSLIPGAGETQYF 15 TRBV7-9 NA NA TRBJ2-5
TGTGCCAGCAGTCCCTCCGTGGGGGCCGGAGATGAAAAACTGTTTTTT CASSPSVGAGDEKLFF 16 TRBV28 NA once TRBJ1-4
TGTGCCAGCAGTTACACCCGGTATAGCAATCAGCCCCAGCATTTT CASSYTRYSNQPQHF 15 TRBV6-6 NA once TRBJ1-5
TGTGCCAGCTCACCTTTTGAGGACAGGGAAGGAGGATTAAGTGTCGCAGATACGCAGTATTTT CASSPFEDREGGLSVADTQYF 21 TRBV18 TRBD1 NA TRBJ2-3
TGTGCCAGCAGCCATAGTGGAGCGGGAGCCGGCGACACCGGGGAGCTGTTTTTT CASSHSGAGAGDTGELFF 18 TRBV11-3 TRBD2 NA TRBJ2-2
TGTGCCAGTAGTATCAAGCAGGACTCTGGAAACACCATATATTTT CASSIKQDSGNTIYF 15 TRBV19 NA NA TRBJ1-3
TGTGCCATCGGTAGCTCAGGAAACACCATATATTTT CAIGSSGNTIYF 12 TRBV10-3 NA few TRBJ1-3
TGTGCCAGTAGGGGGGGACAGTCGAACACCGGGGAGCTGTTTTTT CASRGGQSNTGELFF 15 TRBV19 NA NA TRBJ2-2
TGTGCCAGCAGTGAACGGAGAGAATACGAGCAGTACTTC CASSERREYEQYF 13 TRBV2 NA NA TRBJ2-7
TGTGCCAGCAGGGACAATTTTGGTGAAGCTTTCTTT CASRDNFGEAFF 12 TRBV2 NA NA TRBJ1-1
TGTGCCAGCAGCCCCCGACAGGACAAGTACGAGCAGTACTTC CASSPRQDKYEQYF 14 TRBV7-6 NA NA TRBJ2-7
TGTGCCACCAGCTCCGGGGACACAACTCCCAACACCGGGGAGCTGTTTTTT CATSSGDTTPNTGELFF 17 TRBV15 NA NA TRBJ2-2
TGTGCCAGCAGTTTTGAGACAGGGGGTGTCCAGGCTAGCACAGATACGCAGTATTTT CASSFETGGVQASTDTQYF 19 TRBV28 TRBD1 NA TRBJ2-3
TGCAGCGTTTCCCCCACCGCCAACAGGGCTTCCTACGAGCAGTACTTC CSVSPTANRASYEQYF 16 TRBV29-1 NA NA TRBJ2-7
TGTGCCAGCAGCGTGAGTAGGACAGAAAACACCGGGGAGCTGTTTTTT CASSVSRTENTGELFF 16 TRBV9 NA NA TRBJ2-2
TGTGCCAGCTCATCCCCGGGACAGGGATCCTACGAGCAGTACTTC CASSSPGQGSYEQYF 15 TRBV2 TRBD1 NA TRBJ2-7
TGTGCCAGCAGCTTAAGACAGGGGCGGACTGAAGCTTTCTTT CASSLRQGRTEAFF 14 TRBV13 TRBD1 NA TRBJ1-1
TGTGCCAGCCTAAAGGGGGGGCGTAAAGGAGAGACCCAGTACTTC CASLKGGRKGETQYF 15 TRBV6-6 NA NA TRBJ2-5
TGTGCCAGCAGTTTAGGGACAGGGTATCAGCCCCAGCATTTT CASSLGTGYQPQHF 14 TRBV27 TRBD1 NA TRBJ1-5
TGTGCCAGCAGCTTGAAAGCGGAGAGGGAAGAGCAGTACTTC CASSLKAEREEQYF 14 TRBV5-8 NA NA TRBJ2-7
TGTGCCACCGCAATCGCGGGGGGGCCGGGCACAGATACGCAGTATTTT CATAIAGGPGTDTQYF 16 TRBV27 TRBD2 NA TRBJ2-3
TGTGCCAGCAGCCTAGCAGGGACAGGGGGATACTTC CASSLAGTGGYF 12 TRBV5-6 TRBD1 NA TRBJ2-4
TGCGCCAGCAGCTTGAAAGGGGATGGAAACACCATATATTTT CASSLKGDGNTIYF 14 TRBV5-1 NA NA TRBJ1-3
TGTGCCAGCAGTCGGACAGCAACTAATGAAAAACTGTTTTTT CASSRTATNEKLFF 14 TRBV6-5 NA NA TRBJ1-4
TGTGCCCTTCGGGGTCGAATCGTCTACGAGCAGTACTTC CALRGRIVYEQYF 13 TRBV7-4 NA once TRBJ2-7
TGTGCCAGCAGTTACGGGGACAGGCTCAATGAAAAACTGTTTTTT CASSYGDRLNEKLFF 15 TRBV6-6 TRBD1 few TRBJ1-4
TGTGCCAGCAGCCACGACAGGGCTTATATCGCCGGGGAGCTGTTTTTT CASSHDRAYIAGELFF 16 TRBV27 TRBD1 NA TRBJ2-2
TGTGCCAGCAGTTTTGGGGAGCGCTCTGGGGCCAACGTCCTGACTTTC CASSFGERSGANVLTF 16 TRBV28 NA NA TRBJ2-6
TGCGCCAGCAGCCAAGATGGAGGCAATGAGCAGTTCTTC CASSQDGGNEQFF 13 TRBV4-3 NA NA TRBJ2-1
TGTGCCAGCAGTCGTCGTGGGAGGGAACGAGGTGAAAAACTGTTTTTT CASSRRGRERGEKLFF 16 TRBV25-1 NA NA TRBJ1-4
TGTGCCAGCAACAGGGATACCTACGAGCAGTACTTC CASNRDTYEQYF 12 TRBV21-1 NA NA TRBJ2-7
TGTGCCAGCAGTTTAATCGGGCTAGCGGGAGGGAATGAGCAGTTCTTC CASSLIGLAGGNEQFF 16 TRBV28 TRBD2 NA TRBJ2-1
TGTGCCAGCCGGACTAGCGGGGGGGCCCCAGATACGCAGTATTTT CASRTSGGAPDTQYF 15 TRBV2 TRBD2 NA TRBJ2-3
TGCGCCAGCAGTGATACCAGCGGGAGCACAGATACGCAGTATTTT CASSDTSGSTDTQYF 15 TRBV10-1 NA NA TRBJ2-3
TGTGCCAGCAGCCAGACAGGGGGTGGCAATCAGCCCCAGCATTTT CASSQTGGGNQPQHF 15 TRBV14 TRBD1 NA TRBJ1-5
TGTGCCAGCAGTGAGGACAGGGTATCGGTGGAAGAGACCCAGTACTTC CASSEDRVSVEETQYF 16 TRBV6-1 TRBD1 NA TRBJ2-5
TGTGCCAGCAGCTTAGATAGCGGGGCCCCCTACGAGCAGTACTTC CASSLDSGAPYEQYF 15 TRBV11-2 TRBD2 NA TRBJ2-7
TGTGCCAGTCGTCCAGGGGGCCCCGGGGAGCTGTTTTTT CASRPGGPGELFF 13 TRBV19 TRBD1 NA TRBJ2-2
TGTGCCAGCTCACCTTTCTGGACAGGGGATCAGCCCCAGCATTTT CASSPFWTGDQPQHF 15 TRBV18 TRBD1 NA TRBJ1-5
TGTGCCAGCAGCTTAGGGCCGGGACAAGATGAGTATTTT CASSLGPGQDEYF 13 TRBV7-2 NA NA TRBJ2-3
TGTGCCAGCACCCCCCAGGGGAGAGGCAATCAGCCCCAGCATTTT CASTPQGRGNQPQHF 15 TRBV28 NA NA TRBJ1-5
TGTGCCAGCACTAGTGTACAGGGCGACTTCAATAGCTCCTACGAGCAGTACTTC CASTSVQGDFNSSYEQYF 18 TRBV5-4 NA NA TRBJ2-7
TGTGCCAGCAGCGCTTGGGACGGACAGGGCCCCTACGAGCAGTACTTC CASSAWDGQGPYEQYF 16 TRBV5-8 TRBD1 NA TRBJ2-7
TGTGCCAGCAGTCCCAGGGGGCAAGAGACCCAGTACTTC CASSPRGQETQYF 13 TRBV28 TRBD1 few TRBJ2-5
TGTGCCAGCAGCGTAGCCCCGGACAGTCTTCCGTATTATGGCTACACCTTC CASSVAPDSLPYYGYTF 17 TRBV9 NA once TRBJ1-2
TGCGCCAGCAGCAAATCGCCGGGACAGGTCCAAAACTATGGCTACACCTTC CASSKSPGQVQNYGYTF 17 TRBV5-1 TRBD1 NA TRBJ1-2
TGCGCCAGCAGCTGGAGACAGATCCAAGAGACCCAGTACTTC CASSWRQIQETQYF 14 TRBV5-1 NA NA TRBJ2-5
TGTGCCAGCAGTACAGCGACCGTTTGCGACAGGGGGCGCGTCGACGAGCAGTACTTC CASSTATVCDRGRVDEQYF 19 TRBV28 TRBD1 NA TRBJ2-7